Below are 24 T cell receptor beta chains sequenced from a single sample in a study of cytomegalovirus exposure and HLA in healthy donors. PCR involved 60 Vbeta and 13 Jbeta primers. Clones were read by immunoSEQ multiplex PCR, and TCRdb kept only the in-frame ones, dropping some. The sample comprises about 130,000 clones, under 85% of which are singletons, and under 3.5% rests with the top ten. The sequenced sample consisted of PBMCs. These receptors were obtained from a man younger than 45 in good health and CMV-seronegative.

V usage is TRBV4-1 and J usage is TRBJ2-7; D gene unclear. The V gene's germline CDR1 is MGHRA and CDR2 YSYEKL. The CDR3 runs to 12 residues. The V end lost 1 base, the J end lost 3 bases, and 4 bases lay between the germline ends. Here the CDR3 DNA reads TGCGCCAGCAGCCAAGCGGGCTACGAGCAGTACTTC. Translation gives CASSQAGYEQYF.

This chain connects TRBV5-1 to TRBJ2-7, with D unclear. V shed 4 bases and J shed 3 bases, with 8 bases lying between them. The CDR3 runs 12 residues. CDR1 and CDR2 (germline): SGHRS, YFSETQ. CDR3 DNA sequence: TGCGCCAGCAGCCAAAATTTCTACGAGCAGTACTTC. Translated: CASSQNFYEQYF.

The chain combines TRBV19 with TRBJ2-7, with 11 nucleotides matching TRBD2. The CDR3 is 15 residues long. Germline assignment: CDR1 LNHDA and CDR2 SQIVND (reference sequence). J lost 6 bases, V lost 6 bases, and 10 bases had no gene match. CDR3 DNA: TGTGCCAGTAGCCTCCGGCTAGCGGGGGGTATCGAGCAGTACTTC. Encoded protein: CASSLRLAGGIEQYF.

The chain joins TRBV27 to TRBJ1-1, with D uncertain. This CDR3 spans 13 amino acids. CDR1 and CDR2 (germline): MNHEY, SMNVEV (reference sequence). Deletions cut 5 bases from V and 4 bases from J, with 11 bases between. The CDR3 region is CASSPLSSTEAFF. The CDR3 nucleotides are TGTGCCAGCAGTCCCCTTTCCTCCACTGAAGCTTTCTTT.

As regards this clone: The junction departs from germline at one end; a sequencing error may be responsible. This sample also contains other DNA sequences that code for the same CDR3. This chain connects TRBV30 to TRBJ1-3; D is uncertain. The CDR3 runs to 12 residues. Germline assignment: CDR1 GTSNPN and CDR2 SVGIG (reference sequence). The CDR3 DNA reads TGTGCCTGGAGTGTTATCGGGAACACGATATATTTT. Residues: CAWSVIGNTIYF.

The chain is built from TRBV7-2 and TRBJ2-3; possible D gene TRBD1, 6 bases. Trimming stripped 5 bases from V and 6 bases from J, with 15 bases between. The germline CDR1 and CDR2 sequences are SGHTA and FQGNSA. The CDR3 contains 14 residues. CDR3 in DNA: TGTGCCAGCAGCCGCGGAAGGGGGTTGGATACGCAGTATTTT. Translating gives CASSRGRGLDTQYF.

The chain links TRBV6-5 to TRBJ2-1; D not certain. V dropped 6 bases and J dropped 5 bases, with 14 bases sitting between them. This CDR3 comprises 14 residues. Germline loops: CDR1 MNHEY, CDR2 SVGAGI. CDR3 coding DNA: TGTGCCAGCAGCAACACAGTAATGCACAATGAGCAGTTCTTC. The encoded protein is CASSNTVMHNEQFF.

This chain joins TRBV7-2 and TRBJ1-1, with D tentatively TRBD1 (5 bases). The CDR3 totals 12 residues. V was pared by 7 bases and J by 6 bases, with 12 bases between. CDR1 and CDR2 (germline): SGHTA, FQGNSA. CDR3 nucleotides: TGTGCCAGCACCGGGGGGGTCCCTGAAGCTTTCTTT. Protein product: CASTGGVPEAFF.

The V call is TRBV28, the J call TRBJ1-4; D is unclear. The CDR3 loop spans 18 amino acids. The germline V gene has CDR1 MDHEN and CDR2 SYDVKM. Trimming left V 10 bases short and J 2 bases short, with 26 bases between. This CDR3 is CAIAGDGRTFGTNEKLFF. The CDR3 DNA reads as TGTGCCATCGCCGGGGATGGACGGACTTTTGGGACTAATGAAAAACTGTTTTTT.

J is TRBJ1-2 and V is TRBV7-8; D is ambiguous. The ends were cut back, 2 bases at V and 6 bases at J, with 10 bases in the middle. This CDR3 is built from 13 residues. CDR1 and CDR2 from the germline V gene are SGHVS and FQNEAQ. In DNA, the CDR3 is TGTGCCAGCAGCTTAAGCGAACCCAATGGCTACACCTTC. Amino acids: CASSLSEPNGYTF.

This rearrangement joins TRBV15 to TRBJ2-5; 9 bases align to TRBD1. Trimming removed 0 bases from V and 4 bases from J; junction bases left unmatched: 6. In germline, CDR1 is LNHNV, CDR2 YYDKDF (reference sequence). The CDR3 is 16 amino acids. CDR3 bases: TGTGCCACCAGCAGAGATCGATGGACAGGGGTAGAGACCCAGTACTTC. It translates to CATSRDRWTGVETQYF.

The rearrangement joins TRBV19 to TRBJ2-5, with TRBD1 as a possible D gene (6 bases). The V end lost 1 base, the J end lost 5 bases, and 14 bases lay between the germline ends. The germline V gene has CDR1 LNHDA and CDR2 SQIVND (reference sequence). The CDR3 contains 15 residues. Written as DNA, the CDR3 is TGTGCCAGTAGTATAGGAGGCCAGGGGTGGGAGACCCAGTACTTC. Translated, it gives CASSIGGQGWETQYF.

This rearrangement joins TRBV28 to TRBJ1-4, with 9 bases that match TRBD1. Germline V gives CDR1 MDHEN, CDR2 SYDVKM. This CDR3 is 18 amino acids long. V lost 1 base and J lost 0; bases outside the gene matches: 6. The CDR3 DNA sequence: TGTGCCAGCAGTTTATCGGGGACAGGGACTGCAACTAATGAAAAACTGTTTTTT. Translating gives CASSLSGTGTATNEKLFF.

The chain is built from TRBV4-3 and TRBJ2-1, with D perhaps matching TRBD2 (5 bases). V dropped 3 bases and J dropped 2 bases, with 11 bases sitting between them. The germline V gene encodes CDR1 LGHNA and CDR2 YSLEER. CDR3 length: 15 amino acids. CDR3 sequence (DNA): TGCGCCAGCAGCCAGAATACGGGAACCTACAATGAGCAGTTCTTC. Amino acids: CASSQNTGTYNEQFF.

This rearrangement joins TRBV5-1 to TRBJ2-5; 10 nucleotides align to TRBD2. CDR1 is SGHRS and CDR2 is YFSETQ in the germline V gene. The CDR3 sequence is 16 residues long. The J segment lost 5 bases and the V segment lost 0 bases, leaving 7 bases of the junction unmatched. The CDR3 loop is CASSLAAAGGPETQYF. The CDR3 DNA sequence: TGCGCCAGCAGCTTGGCCGCAGCGGGAGGGCCGGAGACCCAGTACTTC.

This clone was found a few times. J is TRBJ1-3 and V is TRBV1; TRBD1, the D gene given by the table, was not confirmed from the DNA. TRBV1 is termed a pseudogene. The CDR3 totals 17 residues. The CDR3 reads CTSSQDLDRSIGNTIYF. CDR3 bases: TGCACCAGCAGCCAAGATTTGGACAGGTCGATTGGAAACACCATATATTTT.

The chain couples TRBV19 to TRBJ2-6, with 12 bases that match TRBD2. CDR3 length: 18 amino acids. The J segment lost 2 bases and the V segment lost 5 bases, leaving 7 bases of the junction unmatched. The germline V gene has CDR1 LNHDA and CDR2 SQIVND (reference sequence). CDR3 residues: CASSLSSGRAPGANVLTF. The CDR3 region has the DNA TGTGCCAGTAGTCTATCTAGCGGGAGGGCCCCTGGGGCCAACGTCCTGACTTTC.

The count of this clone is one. The CDR3 region has the DNA TGCGCCAGCAGCCTCTCGGGGGGAACCTACGAGCAGTACTTC. It yields the protein CASSLSGGTYEQYF. This rearrangement joins TRBV4-3 to TRBJ2-7, with 7 bases matching TRBD2. This CDR3 is 14 amino acids long. Trimming removed 4 bases from V and 2 bases from J; junction bases left unmatched: 5. CDR1 LGHNA and CDR2 YSLEER come from the germline V gene.

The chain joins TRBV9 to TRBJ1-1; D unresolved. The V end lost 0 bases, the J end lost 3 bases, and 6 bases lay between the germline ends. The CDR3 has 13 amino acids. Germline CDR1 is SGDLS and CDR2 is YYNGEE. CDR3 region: CASSVDSHTEAFF. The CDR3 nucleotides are TGTGCCAGCAGCGTAGACAGCCACACTGAAGCTTTCTTT.

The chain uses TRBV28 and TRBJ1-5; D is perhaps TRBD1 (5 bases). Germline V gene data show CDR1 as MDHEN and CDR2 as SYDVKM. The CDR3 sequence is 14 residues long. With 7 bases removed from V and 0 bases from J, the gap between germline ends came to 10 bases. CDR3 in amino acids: CASTGHFSNQPQHF. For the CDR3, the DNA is TGTGCCAGCACCGGACATTTTAGCAATCAGCCCCAGCATTTT.

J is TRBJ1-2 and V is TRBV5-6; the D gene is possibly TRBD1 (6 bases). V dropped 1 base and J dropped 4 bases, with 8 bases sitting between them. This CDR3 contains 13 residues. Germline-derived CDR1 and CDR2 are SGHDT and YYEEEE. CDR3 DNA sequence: TGTGCCAGCAGCTTGCTGGACAGCTATGGCTACACCTTC. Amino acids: CASSLLDSYGYTF.

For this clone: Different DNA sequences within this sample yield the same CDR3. The CDR3 loop reads CASSGDRGRTEAFF. In nucleotides, the CDR3 is TGTGCCAGCAGCGGTGACAGGGGAAGAACTGAAGCTTTCTTT. This chain joins TRBV7-2 and TRBJ1-1; 8 nucleotides agree with TRBD1. V trimming: 5 bases; J trimming: 5 bases; junction bases outside the gene matches: 7. This CDR3 has 14 amino acids. The germline V gene encodes CDR1 SGHTA and CDR2 FQGNSA.

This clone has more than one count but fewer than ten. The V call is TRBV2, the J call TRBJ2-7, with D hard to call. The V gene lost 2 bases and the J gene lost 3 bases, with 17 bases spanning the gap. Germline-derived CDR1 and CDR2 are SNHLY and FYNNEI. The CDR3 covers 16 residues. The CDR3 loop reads CASSELDEARDYEQYF. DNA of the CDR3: TGTGCCAGCAGTGAACTTGACGAGGCCCGAGACTACGAGCAGTACTTC.

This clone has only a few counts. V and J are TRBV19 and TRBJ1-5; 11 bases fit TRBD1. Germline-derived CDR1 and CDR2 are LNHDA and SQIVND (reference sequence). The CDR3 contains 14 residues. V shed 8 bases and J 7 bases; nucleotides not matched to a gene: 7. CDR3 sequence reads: CASAGTGGWQPQHF. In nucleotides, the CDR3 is TGTGCCAGTGCCGGGACAGGGGGTTGGCAGCCCCAGCATTTT.